This T cell receptor (beta chain) is from a study of CD8+ T cells in alopecia areata. Study-level findings and limits: Uncertain still, given a single nonresponder, is whether baseline CD8+ expansion links to response.

Stated treatment: oral pan-JAK inhibitor, 5-10 mg twice daily. Extracted from the samples, RNA was reverse transcribed into cDNA to serve as the sequencing template. Profiling relied on immunoSEQ multiplex PCR, and the TCRdb table lists in-frame clones only, not all of them. The sample lists more than 150,000 clones; 40% to 55% were seen once. A note on this clone: The antigen is unknown.

The CDR3 has 14 residues. Between the trimmed V and J ends, which lost 4 bases and 7 bases, there was a span of 19 bases. Germline V gives CDR1 GTSNPN, CDR2 SVGIG (reference sequence). The source is a human donor with alopecia areata. The input for sequencing was CD8+ T cells sorted from blood, taken at approximately week 51, from a patient treated with tofacitinib. This chain connects TRBV30 to TRBJ1-2; D is possibly TRBD1 (6 bases). The CDR3: CAWTNHRELGGYTF. The DNA of the CDR3 is TGTGCCTGGACTAACCACAGGGAACTCGGTGGCTACACCTTC.